This T cell receptor beta chain appears in the sequencing data of a study of T cells after yellow fever vaccination. The sample holds one count of this clonotype. Its specificity is unknown. Findings and caveats of the study: Booster sampling recovered most clones from primary vaccination (roughly 96% CD4, roughly 86% CD8). Abundant clonotypes (contaminants from the bulk population) could be present in FACS-sorted repertoires. By day 5 rather than day 15, the secondary response had peaked, though it was weaker.

The CDR3 consists of 15 residues. Trimming cost V 6 bases and J 8 bases, with 19 bases left between them. Germline loops: CDR1 MNHEY, CDR2 SMNVEV (reference sequence). One entry per CDR3 protein, called by TCRdb with MiXCR from the 5' RACE reads. This table has 600,000 to 750,000 distinct CDR3 sequences, 10% to 15% appearing once. This sequence originates from a man between 25 and 39 years old who received the YFV17D yellow fever vaccine. The chain recombines TRBV27 with TRBJ1-4; no clear D. This sample comprised PBMCs, obtained on the day of the yellow fever booster vaccination. The DNA for the CDR3 is TGTGCCAGCAGCCCCCGGGTTCAAGCCGACGAAAAACTGTTTTTT. Its protein is CASSPRVQADEKLFF.